This TCR beta chain derives from a study of T cell responses to AZD1222 COVID-19 vaccine. Sequencing was performed with immunoSEQ multiplex PCR; in TCRdb, only in-frame clones are kept and a portion is missing. The data show 150,000 to 250,000 clones, 80% to 95% seen once. The CDR3 runs 13 residues. V lost 2 bases and J lost 2, with 6 bases in between. Per the germline V gene, CDR1 is SGDLS and CDR2 is YYNGEE. The TCR was taken from an adult who received the AZD1222 COVID-19 vaccine. This chain joins TRBV9 and TRBJ2-3; D remains unclear. Source: peripheral blood, taken 28 days after the second AZD1222 dose. This CDR3 reads CASSVLYTDTQYF. CDR3 nucleotides: TGTGCCAGCAGCGTGCTCTACACAGATACGCAGTATTTT.